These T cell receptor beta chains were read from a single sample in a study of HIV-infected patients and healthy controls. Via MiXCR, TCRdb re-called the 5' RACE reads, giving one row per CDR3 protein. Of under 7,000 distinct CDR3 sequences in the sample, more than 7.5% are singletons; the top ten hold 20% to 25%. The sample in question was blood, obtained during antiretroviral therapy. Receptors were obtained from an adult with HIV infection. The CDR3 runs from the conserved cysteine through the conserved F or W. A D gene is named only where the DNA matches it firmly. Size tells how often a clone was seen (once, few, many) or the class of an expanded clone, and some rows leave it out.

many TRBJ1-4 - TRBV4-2 TGTGCCAGCAGCCAAGAAACAGGGTTTGAAAAACTGTTTTTT CASSQETGFEKLFF
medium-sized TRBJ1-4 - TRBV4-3 TGCGCCAGCAGCCAAGACGGAGGCTCTAATGAAAAACTGTTTTTT CASSQDGGSNEKLFF
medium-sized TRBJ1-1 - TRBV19 TGTGCCAGTAGTATGTTCGGGGAGGGAACTGAAGCTTTCTTT CASSMFGEGTEAFF
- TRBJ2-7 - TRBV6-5 TGTGCCAGCAGTTACTCGGGGCAGGGGGGCTACGAGCAGTACTTC CASSYSGQGGYEQYF
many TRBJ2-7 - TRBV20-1 TGCAGTGCTAGAGATCTTACAGGGAGCTCCTACGAGCAGTACTTC CSARDLTGSSYEQYF
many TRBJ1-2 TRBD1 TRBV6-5 TGTGCCAGCAGTTCCACAGGGGGCGGAGGAAATGGCTACACCTTC CASSSTGGGGNGYTF
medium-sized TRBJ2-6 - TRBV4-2 TGTGCCAGCAGCGCAGGTGGGGCCAACGTCCTGACTTTC CASSAGGANVLTF
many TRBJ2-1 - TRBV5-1 TGCGCCAGCAGCCCGTACGAGGGGGACTACAATGAGCAGTTCTTC CASSPYEGDYNEQFF
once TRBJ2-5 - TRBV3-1 TGTGCCAGCAGCCAAGGTCCGGGGCGAGACCAGTACTTC CASSQGPGRDQYF
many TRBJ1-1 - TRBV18 TGTGCCAGCTCACCTACAAACAGCTACACTGAAGCTTTCTTT CASSPTNSYTEAFF
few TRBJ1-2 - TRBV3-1 TGTGCCAGCAGCCAAGGAATCCGGGCAGATCCTGGCTACACCTTC CASSQGIRADPGYTF
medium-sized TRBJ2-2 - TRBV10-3 TGTGCCATCAGTCAGGCCTCGAACACCGGGGAGCTGTTTTTT CAISQASNTGELFF
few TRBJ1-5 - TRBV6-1 TGTGCCAGCAGTGAAGTTAGGAGGAATAGCAATCAGCCCCAGCATTTT CASSEVRRNSNQPQHF
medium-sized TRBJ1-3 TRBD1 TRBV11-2 TGTGCCAGCAGCAAGGGGGACAGGACCCCTGGAAACACCATATATTTT CASSKGDRTPGNTIYF
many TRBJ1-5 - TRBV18 TGTGCCAGCTCACCTCTAGGGGATCAGCCCCAGCATTTT CASSPLGDQPQHF
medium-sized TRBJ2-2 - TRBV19 TGTGCCAGTAGTATCGCGGGGTCGGCCGGGGAGCTGTTTTTT CASSIAGSAGELFF